The 22 T cell receptor beta chains reported below all come from one sample, sequenced in a study of cytomegalovirus exposure and HLA in healthy donors. PCR amplification relied on 60 Vbeta primers (plus 13 Jbeta primers). The repertoire was sequenced with immunoSEQ multiplex PCR; TCRdb's copy has only in-frame clones and lacks some. Altogether a few hundred thousand clones are present, about 86% being singletons, with the ten largest covering 8%. Sequencing input: PBMCs. The source is a woman aged 55-70 years in good health and CMV-seropositive.

V usage is TRBV19 and J usage is TRBJ2-7; the D gene is possibly TRBD2 (6 bases). Per germline, CDR1 LNHDA and CDR2 SQIVND (reference sequence). The CDR3 is 17 residues long. The V gene lost 5 bases and the J gene lost 4 bases, with 24 bases spanning the gap. CDR3 bases: TGTGCCAGTAGTTCCCGCGGGGCTGGGGTCAAGGATTACGAGCAGTACTTC. It specifies CASSSRGAGVKDYEQYF.

The rearrangement joins TRBV7-3 to TRBJ1-2; D unclear. Germline loops: CDR1 SGHTA, CDR2 FQGTGA. CDR3 size: 13 residues. V lost 8 bases and J 7 bases, leaving 17 bases between the germline ends. CDR3 bases: TGTGCCAGCGCACCCCAGGAGGCTGTTGGCTACACCTTC. It translates to CASAPQEAVGYTF.

The V call is TRBV9, the J call TRBJ1-4; TRBD1 aligns across 8 bases. The CDR3 is 14 amino acids. Per the germline V gene, CDR1 is SGDLS and CDR2 is YYNGEE. With V trimmed by 4 bases and J by 8 bases, 7 bases remained unmatched. The CDR3 loop is CASSRGQGEEKLFF. The DNA for the CDR3 is TGTGCCAGCAGCCGAGGACAGGGTGAAGAAAAACTGTTTTTT.

This clone was observed a handful of times. The chain couples TRBV9 to TRBJ1-3; D gene ambiguous. CDR3 length equals 15 residues. Germline CDR1 and CDR2: SGDLS and YYNGEE. The V gene lost 4 bases and the J gene lost 0 bases, with 11 bases spanning the gap. For the CDR3, the DNA is TGTGCCAGCAGCCCTCGGACTAGCTCTGGAAACACCATATATTTT. Translation: CASSPRTSSGNTIYF. Filled out from reference TRBV9 and TRBJ1-3, the complete variable domain reads DSGVTQTPKHLITATGQRVTLRCSPRSGDLSVYWYQQSLDQGLQFLIQYYNGEERAKGNILERFSAQQFPDLHSELNLSSLELGDSALYFCASSPRTSSGNTIYFGEGSWLTVV.

This chain links TRBV28 with TRBJ1-2, with D perhaps matching TRBD1 (5 bases). The CDR3 runs 12 residues. In germline, CDR1 is MDHEN, CDR2 SYDVKM. V dropped 4 bases and J dropped 4 bases, with 7 bases sitting between them. The CDR3 loop reads CASSSDTYGYTF. In nucleotides, the CDR3 is TGTGCCAGCAGTTCGGACACCTATGGCTACACCTTC.

The V and J genes are TRBV12-5 and TRBJ2-2; 7 bases line up with TRBD1. CDR1 is LGHNT and CDR2 is FRNRAP in the germline V gene. Unmatched junction bases numbered 8, after V lost 6 bases and J lost 4 bases. This CDR3 comprises 15 residues. The CDR3 spells CASGRTGAVTGELFF. In DNA, the CDR3 is TGTGCTAGTGGCAGAACAGGGGCCGTCACCGGGGAGCTGTTTTTT.

This clone came up once. The CDR3 nucleotides are TGTGCCAGCTCACCACCAAGGGCTAGCGGGTTCTACGAGCAGTACTTC. Its protein product is CASSPPRASGFYEQYF. The chain carries TRBV18 and TRBJ2-7, with 8 positions matching TRBD2. The CDR3 length is 16 residues. Germline V CDR1 and CDR2: KGHSH, LQKENI. The V and J ends lost 0 bases and 3 bases, in that order; junction bases with no gene match: 7. Full variable domain (rest looked up from reference TRBV18 and TRBJ2-7): NAGVMQNPRHLVRRRGQEARLRCSPMKGHSHVYWYRQLPEEGLKFMVYLQKENIIDESGMPKERFSAEFPKEGPSILRIQQVVRGDSAAYFCASSPPRASGFYEQYFGPGTRLTVT.

The rearrangement uses TRBV7-3 and TRBJ2-3; 8 nucleotides align to TRBD2. This CDR3 is built from 15 residues. Trimming at V came to 5 bases and at J to 6 bases, leaving 10 bases not matched to a gene. In germline, CDR1 is SGHTA, CDR2 FQGTGA. Written as DNA, the CDR3 is TGTGCCAGCAGCGTGAGCGGGAGTGTGGACGATACGCAGTATTTT. It encodes CASSVSGSVDDTQYF. The full variable domain, in which reference TRBV7-3 and TRBJ2-3 provide the parts outside the CDR3, is GAGVSQTPSNKVTEKGKYVELRCDPISGHTALYWYRQSLGQGPEFLIYFQGTGAADDSGLPNDRFFAVRPEGSVSTLKIQRTERGDSAVYLCASSVSGSVDDTQYFGPGTRLTVL.

The chain joins TRBV29-1 to TRBJ2-1, with 8 positions matching TRBD1. CDR1 SQVTM and CDR2 ANQGSEA come from the germline V gene. The V gene end was trimmed by 8 bases and the J gene end by 0 bases; junction bases not matched to a gene: 18. CDR3 length equals 18 residues. CDR3 loop: CSILGRSGGGNSYNEQFF. In DNA, the CDR3 is TGCAGCATACTAGGGAGGTCAGGGGGCGGGAACTCCTACAATGAGCAGTTCTTC.

V gene TRBV11-2 combines with J gene TRBJ1-1; weak D call: TRBD1 (6 bases). The CDR3 has 16 amino acids. V was clipped by 2 bases and J by 0 bases, with 13 bases between them. CDR1 is SGHAT and CDR2 is FQNNGV in the germline V gene. DNA for the CDR3: TGTGCCAGCAGCTTAAGAGGGGGTGGCATGAACACTGAAGCTTTCTTT. It translates to CASSLRGGGMNTEAFF.

This rearrangement joins TRBV5-1 to TRBJ2-1; perhaps TRBD2 as D (5 bases). Trimming removed 1 base from V and 5 bases from J, with 10 bases in between. The CDR3 has 14 amino acids. CDR1 and CDR2 from the germline V gene are SGHRS and YFSETQ. The CDR3 spells CASSLWGENNEQFF. DNA of the CDR3: TGCGCCAGCAGCTTGTGGGGAGAGAACAATGAGCAGTTCTTC.

The chain employs TRBV5-1 and TRBJ2-5; 7 bases map to TRBD2. The CDR3 spans 16 residues. Losses at the gene ends were 2 bases for V and 3 bases for J; bases not matched to a gene: 10. Germline lookup yields CDR1 SGHRS and CDR2 YFSETQ. The CDR3 here is CASSFSYGGIKETQYF. CDR3 nucleotide sequence: TGCGCCAGCAGCTTCTCTTACGGGGGGATTAAAGAGACCCAGTACTTC. The whole variable domain, remainder taken from reference TRBV5-1 and TRBJ2-5, is KAGVTQTPRYLIKTRGQQVTLSCSPISGHRSVSWYQQTPGQGLQFLFEYFSETQRNKGNFPGRFSGRQFSNSRSEMNVSTLELGDSALYLCASSFSYGGIKETQYFGPGTRLLVL.

The gene calls are TRBV18 and TRBJ1-6; tentative D call: TRBD1 (5 bases). Germline V gene lookup returns CDR1 KGHSH and CDR2 LQKENI. Trimming removed 4 bases from V and 7 bases from J, with 8 bases in between. This CDR3 spans 13 amino acids. DNA for the CDR3: TGTGCCAGCTCACGTGACAGAAATTCACCCCTCCACTTT. This encodes CASSRDRNSPLHF.

The chain has TRBV28 and TRBJ1-2, with D tentatively TRBD1 (5 bases). CDR3 length equals 13 residues. CDR1 is MDHEN and CDR2 is SYDVKM in the germline V gene. Trimming cost V 2 bases and J 8 bases, with 12 bases left between them. CDR3 in DNA: TGTGCCAGCAGTTTACCGCGGACACGAGGCTACACCTTC. Translated, it gives CASSLPRTRGYTF.

This clone has just a few counts. This rearrangement joins TRBV14 to TRBJ2-5; perhaps TRBD1 as D (6 bases). CDR1 is SGHDN and CDR2 is FVKESK in the germline V gene. The CDR3 runs 13 residues. The V and J ends lost 2 bases and 5 bases respectively, with 9 bases between them. CDR3 protein: CASSQLQGETQYF. For the CDR3, the DNA is TGTGCCAGCAGCCAACTCCAGGGGGAGACCCAGTACTTC.

CDR3 in DNA: TGTGCCAGCCTTCATACAGGGGGCAATGGCTACACCTTC. It specifies CASLHTGGNGYTF. The chain employs TRBV27 and TRBJ1-2; 9 bases fit TRBD1. With V trimmed by 8 bases and J by 6 bases, 7 bases remained unmatched. Germline V gene data show CDR1 as MNHEY and CDR2 as SMNVEV (reference sequence). The CDR3 consists of 13 residues.

In its sample, this clone was seen once. The chain carries TRBV2 and TRBJ1-4, with D unclear. Germline V CDR1 and CDR2: SNHLY, FYNNEI. The V end was cut by 6 bases, the J end by 8 bases, with 7 bases between. The CDR3 spans 11 residues. In nucleotides, the CDR3 is TGTGCCAGCAGCAACGAGGAAAAACTGTTTTTT. It encodes CASSNEEKLFF. Looking up the rest from reference TRBV2 and TRBJ1-4 gives the full variable domain: EPEVTQTPSHQVTQMGQEVILRCVPISNHLYFYWYRQILGQKVEFLVSFYNNEISEKSEIFDDQFSVERPDGSNFTLKIRSTKLEDSAMYFCASSNEEKLFFGSGTQLSVL.

The chain joins TRBV19 to TRBJ2-6; 8 nucleotides align to TRBD1. The germline CDR1 and CDR2 sequences are LNHDA and SQIVND (reference sequence). After removal of 7 bases from V and 0 bases from J, the junction contained 11 bases not matched to a gene. The CDR3 runs 18 residues. As DNA, the CDR3 is TGTGCCAGTATTGGGGACAGGATCCCCTACTCTGGGGCCAACGTCCTGACTTTC. Translated, it gives CASIGDRIPYSGANVLTF. Looking up the rest from reference TRBV19 and TRBJ2-6 gives the full variable domain: DGGITQSPKYLFRKEGQNVTLSCEQNLNHDAMYWYRQDPGQGLRLIYYSQIVNDFQKGDIAEGYSVSREKKESFPLTVTSAQKNPTAFYLCASIGDRIPYSGANVLTFGAGSRLTVL.

This clone was recorded a few times. V usage is TRBV28 and J usage is TRBJ2-7, with D unresolved. CDR1 and CDR2 from the germline V gene are MDHEN and SYDVKM. There are 13 residues in the CDR3. V lost 1 base and J lost 2, with 6 bases in between. CDR3 amino acids: CASSLLAAYEQYF. The CDR3 nucleotides are TGTGCCAGCAGTTTATTGGCAGCCTACGAGCAGTACTTC.

J is TRBJ2-5 and V is TRBV5-5, with TRBD2 matching 11 bases. Germline loops: CDR1 SGHKS, CDR2 YYEKEE (reference sequence). Losses at the gene ends were 4 bases for V and 5 bases for J; bases not matched to a gene: 16. The CDR3 sequence is 18 residues long. The CDR3 is CASSLDGGLAGGGETQYF. The CDR3 nucleotides are TGTGCCAGCAGCCTGGACGGGGGTCTAGCGGGAGGCGGGGAGACCCAGTACTTC.

V gene TRBV15 combines with J gene TRBJ1-2; maybe TRBD1 (6 bases). V was shortened by 1 base and J by 3 bases, with 9 bases between the two germline ends. The CDR3 covers 14 residues. Per the germline V gene, CDR1 is LNHNV and CDR2 is YYDKDF (reference sequence). Written as DNA, the CDR3 is TGTGCCACCAGCAGAGCAGGACAGTACTATGGCTACACCTTC. Amino acid sequence: CATSRAGQYYGYTF.

The chain carries TRBV7-3 and TRBJ1-5; 9 bases line up with TRBD1. The germline gives CDR1 SGHTA, CDR2 FQGTGA. The CDR3 length is 15 residues. V was clipped by 1 base and J by 4 bases; unmatched bases: 2. The CDR3 DNA follows: TGTGCCAGCAGCTTAATGACAGGGGGGAATCAGCCCCAGCATTTT. Translated: CASSLMTGGNQPQHF.